This T cell receptor (beta chain) stems from a study of blood T cells in healthy people across ages. PCR was performed a second time for about 7 to 12 cycles using a sample-barcoded 5' primer and a J-beta primer mix. A single record per CDR3 protein comes from TCRdb applying MiXCR to the 5' RACE reads. The sample consists of hundreds of thousands of distinct CDR3 sequences, around 41% of them appearing once. Of note for this clonotype: Its specificity is not known.

Germline CDR1 MDHEN, CDR2 SYDVKM. CDR3 length: 19 residues. V was clipped by 5 bases and J by 2 bases, with 25 bases between them. Each sample gave at least 7 million isolated PBMCs. Findings and limits, study-wide: Nothing was known about donor CMV status, and this possibly confounded expanded clonotype changes.

The chain recombines TRBV28 with TRBJ2-1; tentatively, D is TRBD1 or TRBD2 (5 bases each). Sample: blood. The sequence was collected from an elderly man in good health. The CDR3 here is CASSARMGRRLAAYNEQFF. The CDR3 bases are TGTGCCAGCAGTGCGCGGATGGGGCGCCGGCTAGCAGCCTACAATGAGCAGTTCTTC.